This TCR beta chain was identified during a study of T cells in Graves' hyperthyroidism and ophthalmopathy. About the study: At the time of initial diagnosis and before any treatment, peripheral blood was collected.

Germline CDR1 ENHRY, CDR2 SYGVKD. The V end was cut by 0 bases, the J end by 9 bases, with 11 bases between. The CDR3 totals 13 residues. If no ophthalmopathy progression occurred within 18 months, Graves' hyperthyroidism was stable. Patients aged 18 to 65 had newly diagnosed hyperthyroidism lasting under 2 months. Amplified regions were TCR beta CDR3 sequences from RNA transcripts. The TCR CDR3 first-round RT-PCR relied on the HTBI primer set. One entry per CDR3 protein results from TCRdb running MiXCR on the multiplex PCR reads. The sample contains about 760,000 distinct CDR3 sequences, roughly a third of which appear only once.

This sequence was found in a woman aged 40 to 55 with Graves' hyperthyroidism. The V gene is TRBV10-3, the J gene TRBJ2-5, with D tentatively TRBD2 (5 bases). The source material was blood. The CDR3 DNA reads TGTGCCATCAGTGAGTCGAGGGAACAGCCCCAGTACTTC. This codes for CAISESREQPQYF.